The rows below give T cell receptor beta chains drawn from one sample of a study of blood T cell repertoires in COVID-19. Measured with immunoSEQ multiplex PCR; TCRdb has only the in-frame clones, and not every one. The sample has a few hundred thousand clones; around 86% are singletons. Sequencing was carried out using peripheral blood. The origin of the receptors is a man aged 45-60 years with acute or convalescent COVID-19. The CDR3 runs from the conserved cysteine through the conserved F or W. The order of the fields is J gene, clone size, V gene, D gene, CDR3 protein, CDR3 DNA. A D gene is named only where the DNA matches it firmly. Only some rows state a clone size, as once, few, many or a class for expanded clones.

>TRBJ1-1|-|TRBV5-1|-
CASSSNTNTEAFF
TGCGCCAGCAGCTCCAACACGAACACTGAAGCTTTCTTT
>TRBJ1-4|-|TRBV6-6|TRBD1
CASSYSRDRAGEKLFF
TGTGCCAGCAGTTACTCTCGGGACAGGGCAGGCGAAAAACTGTTTTTT
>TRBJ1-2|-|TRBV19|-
CASNQMAETGYGYTF
TGTGCCAGTAATCAAATGGCAGAGACTGGCTATGGCTACACCTTC
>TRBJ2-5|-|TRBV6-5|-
CASTGWGLMYF
TGTGCCAGCACCGGTTGGGGACTCATGTACTTC
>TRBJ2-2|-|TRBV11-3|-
CASSLDLPVAGALNTGELFF
TGTGCCAGCAGCTTAGATCTCCCAGTTGCGGGGGCCTTGAACACCGGGGAGCTGTTTTTT
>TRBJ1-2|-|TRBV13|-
CASSLTWNYGYTF
TGTGCCAGCAGCTTAACATGGAACTATGGCTACACCTTC
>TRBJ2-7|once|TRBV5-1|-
CASSSDPSGEQYF
TGCGCCAGCAGCTCAGACCCCTCGGGGGAGCAGTACTTC
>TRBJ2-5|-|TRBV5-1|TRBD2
CASSLAGGQETQYF
TGCGCCAGCAGCCTAGCGGGGGGACAGGAGACCCAGTACTTC
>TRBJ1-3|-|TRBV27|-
CASSRDGAGNTIYF
TGTGCCAGCAGCCGTGACGGGGCTGGAAACACCATATATTTT
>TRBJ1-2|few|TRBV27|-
CASSLGSGVYGYTF
TGTGCCAGCAGTTTAGGTTCAGGGGTCTATGGCTACACCTTC
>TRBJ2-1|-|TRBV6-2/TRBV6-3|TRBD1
CASSTGGFDEQFF
TGTGCCAGCAGCACAGGGGGCTTTGATGAGCAGTTCTTC
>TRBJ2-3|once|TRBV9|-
CASSVDEDGGTDTQYF
TGTGCCAGCAGCGTAGATGAGGATGGCGGCACAGATACGCAGTATTTT